Listed below are T cell receptor beta chains from one sample, sequenced in a study of blood T cell repertoires in COVID-19. Data came from immunoSEQ multiplex PCR; TCRdb stores just in-frame clones and leaves some out. The sample includes under 350,000 clones, 75% to 90% of them seen just once. Specimen: peripheral blood. The receptors were sampled from a man aged 40-55 years with acute or convalescent COVID-19. The CDR3 runs from the conserved cysteine through the conserved F or W. A D gene is named only where the DNA matches it firmly. Part of the rows lack a size; the others show once, few, many or a class for expanded clones.

>-|TRBV7-3|14|TRBD1|TRBJ2-1
TGTGCCAGCAGCGTGGGGACAGGGAACAATGAGCAGTTCTTC
CASSVGTGNNEQFF
>-|TRBV14|17|-|TRBJ2-1
TGTGCCAGCAGCCAATTCCGGACAGCGAGCTCCTACAATGAGCAGTTCTTC
CASSQFRTASSYNEQFF
>once|TRBV12-3/TRBV12-4|13|-|TRBJ1-5
TGTGCCAGCAGTCCTCGGGGTAAACAGCCCCAGCATTTT
CASSPRGKQPQHF
>-|TRBV14|14|-|TRBJ1-1
TGTGCCAGCAGCCTATTGGGGAGGGACACTGAAGCTTTCTTT
CASSLLGRDTEAFF
>-|TRBV24-1|15|TRBD1|TRBJ2-4
TGTGCCACCCCTACAGGGGGCGCGGCCAAAAACATTCAGTACTTC
CATPTGGAAKNIQYF
>-|TRBV19|17|TRBD1|TRBJ1-5
TGTGCCAGTACAGGGACAGGGAAATCGTTTAGCAATCAGCCCCAGCATTTT
CASTGTGKSFSNQPQHF
>-|TRBV6-1|16|-|TRBJ1-3
TGTGCCAGCAGTGAAGGGTCGGGGGGCCTGGGAAACACCATATATTTT
CASSEGSGGLGNTIYF
>-|TRBV7-2|11|-|TRBJ1-3
TGTGCCAGCACCCCCGGGAACACCATATATTTT
CASTPGNTIYF
>-|TRBV9|18|-|TRBJ2-3
TGTGCCAGCAGCGTCCAGGGTGCCCCCCCCCTTAGCACAGATACGCAGTATTTT
CASSVQGAPPLSTDTQYF
>-|TRBV11-1|13|-|TRBJ1-1
TGTGCCAGCAGCCTATTTGGGAACACTGAAGCTTTCTTT
CASSLFGNTEAFF
>-|TRBV19|16|-|TRBJ2-3
TGTGCCAGTAGTGTCCAGCGGACGGATAGGACAGATACGCAGTATTTT
CASSVQRTDRTDTQYF
>-|TRBV3-1/TRBV3-2|13|-|TRBJ1-6
TGTGCCAGCAGCCAAGCCAAAAATTCACCCCTCCACTTT
CASSQAKNSPLHF
>-|TRBV10-3|11|-|TRBJ1-6
TGTGCCATCAGTGAGTCGAAGGGGTCTGTGTTT
CAISESKGSVF
>-|TRBV2|17|TRBD2|TRBJ2-1
TGTGCCAGCAGTTTCACTAGCGGGGGGTTCCCTACAAGGGAGCAGTTCTTC
CASSFTSGGFPTREQFF
>few|TRBV2|16|-|TRBJ1-4
TGTGCCAGCAGTGCGGCCCTAGATCGGGCTAATGAAAAACTGTTTTTT
CASSAALDRANEKLFF
>once|TRBV25-1|12|-|TRBJ1-1
TGTGCCAGTTCCGGAGATACTTCTGAAGCTTTCTTT
CASSGDTSEAFF
>-|TRBV2|12|TRBD1|TRBJ1-2
TGTGCCAGCCTCGGACAGGCCTATGGCTACACCTTC
CASLGQAYGYTF
>-|TRBV30|10|-|TRBJ2-2
TGTGCCTGGGGGCCCGGGGAGCTGTTTTTT
CAWGPGELFF
>-|TRBV2|15|TRBD2|TRBJ2-2
TGTGCCAGCCAATCCCGGACTAGCGGGGTGGGGGAGCTGTTTTTT
CASQSRTSGVGELFF
>once|TRBV12-3/TRBV12-4|11|TRBD1|TRBJ1-1
TGTGCCAGCAGCTTTACAGGGGGAGCTTTCTTT
CASSFTGGAFF
>-|TRBV5-1|15|TRBD1|TRBJ1-2
TGCGCCAGCAGCTTGGAAACAGGGGGCGCGAGGGGCTACACCTTC
CASSLETGGARGYTF
>-|TRBV12-3/TRBV12-4|13|-|TRBJ2-3
TGTGCCAGCCTCCGCAGGGCCACAGATACGCAGTATTTT
CASLRRATDTQYF
>-|TRBV3-1/TRBV3-2|13|-|TRBJ2-6
TGTGCCAGCAAGGCTAGTGGGGCCAACGTCCTGACTTTC
CASKASGANVLTF
>-|TRBV28|13|TRBD1|TRBJ1-2
TGTGCCAGCACACCTAGACAGGGTAACGGCTACACCTTC
CASTPRQGNGYTF
>-|TRBV5-1|14|-|TRBJ1-1
TGCGCCAGCAGCTTCCGAAGCGGGAACACTGAAGCTTTCTTT
CASSFRSGNTEAFF
>-|TRBV6-5|11|-|TRBJ2-7
TGTGCCAGCAGTCAAACGGACGAGCAGTACTTC
CASSQTDEQYF
>-|TRBV7-2|17|TRBD1|TRBJ2-7
TGTGCCAGCAGCTCTCTGGGACAGGGGGTTTATACCTACGAGCAGTACTTC
CASSSLGQGVYTYEQYF
>-|TRBV27|18|TRBD1|TRBJ1-5
TGTGCCAGCAGTTTAAGAGGGGGACAGGGGAGATTCAAACAGCCCCAGCATTTT
CASSLRGGQGRFKQPQHF
>-|TRBV19|16|TRBD1|TRBJ1-1
TGTGCCAGTACCCCACCGGGACAGGGGGTGAACACTGAAGCTTTCTTT
CASTPPGQGVNTEAFF
>few|TRBV9|16|TRBD1|TRBJ2-7
TGTGCCAGCAGCGCTTCCGGGACAGGGGGTAACTACGAGCAGTACTTC
CASSASGTGGNYEQYF
>-|TRBV7-9|12|-|TRBJ2-7
TGTGCCAGCAGCTTCGCCAGGGTCGAGCAGTACTTC
CASSFARVEQYF
>-|TRBV27|15|TRBD1|TRBJ2-1
TGTGCCAGCAGTCCTTCGGACAGGGGGTATAATGAGCAGTTCTTC
CASSPSDRGYNEQFF
>-|TRBV19|15|TRBD1|TRBJ1-1
TGTGCCAGTAGGGACAGGGAGAGGGTTAGCGCTGAAGCTTTCTTT
CASRDRERVSAEAFF